This entry lists 6 T cell receptor beta chains sequenced from one sample in a study of blood T cell repertoires in COVID-19. Clones were sequenced by immunoSEQ multiplex PCR, and TCRdb holds only the in-frame ones, with some missing. The table has about 410,000 clones, approximately 89% seen once. The sequencing input was PBMCs or T cells enriched from blood (not recorded which). These receptors were obtained from a woman under 40 who had recovered from COVID-19.

CDR3 region: CASSEEGERYNEQFF. The CDR3 nucleotides read TGTGCCAGCAGTGAGGAGGGAGAACGTTACAATGAGCAGTTCTTC. The gene calls are TRBV6-4 and TRBJ2-1, with TRBD2 as a possible D gene (6 bases). Trimming left V 3 bases short and J 4 bases short, with 13 bases between. This CDR3 is 15 amino acids long. The germline CDR1 and CDR2 sequences are MRHNA and SNTAGT.

The genes are TRBV3-1 (or the pseudogene TRBV3-2) and TRBJ1-2, with D unclear. Trimming removed 1 base from V and 1 base from J, with 19 bases in between. Looked up from germline, CDR1 is LGHDT and CDR2 is YNNKEL (reference sequence). The CDR3 consists of 18 residues. The CDR3 loop is CASSQGQRVPRGNYGYTF. The DNA of the CDR3 is TGTGCCAGCAGCCAAGGGCAGCGGGTACCCCGAGGTAACTATGGCTACACCTTC.

The genes are TRBV27 and TRBJ2-7; D is ambiguous. The germline V gene has CDR1 MNHEY and CDR2 SMNVEV (reference sequence). The CDR3 consists of 13 residues. Trimming pared 3 bases from V and 2 bases from J, leaving 8 bases between. In DNA form, the CDR3 reads TGTGCCAGCAGTTTTAGCCCGGCCTACGAGCAGTACTTC. The encoded protein is CASSFSPAYEQYF.

The chain carries TRBV11-1 and TRBJ2-7; 8 bases fit TRBD1. Trimming removed 5 bases from V and 6 bases from J; junction bases left unmatched: 9. CDR1 SGHAT and CDR2 FQDESV come from the germline V gene (reference sequence). The CDR3 is 14 amino acids. The CDR3 sequence: CASSPARGRREQYF. The CDR3 bases are TGTGCCAGCAGCCCCGCCAGGGGGCGCCGCGAGCAGTACTTC.

This rearrangement joins TRBV4-3 to TRBJ2-1, with TRBD2 as a possible D gene (5 bases). Per germline, CDR1 LGHNA and CDR2 YSLEER. CDR3 size: 13 residues. V gave up 1 base and J gave up 8 bases, with 9 bases separating them. CDR3 sequence: CASSQVTDYEQFF. CDR3 sequence (DNA): TGCGCCAGCAGCCAAGTCACGGACTATGAGCAGTTCTTC.

V and J are TRBV6-1 and TRBJ1-5; 7 bases align to TRBD1. This CDR3 has 15 residues. V lost 2 bases to trimming and J lost 3 bases; unmatched junction nucleotides: 4. Per germline, CDR1 MNHNS and CDR2 SASEGT. In nucleotides, the CDR3 is TGTGCCAGCAGTGAATGGGGACAGTACAATCAGCCCCAGCATTTT. Translated: CASSEWGQYNQPQHF.